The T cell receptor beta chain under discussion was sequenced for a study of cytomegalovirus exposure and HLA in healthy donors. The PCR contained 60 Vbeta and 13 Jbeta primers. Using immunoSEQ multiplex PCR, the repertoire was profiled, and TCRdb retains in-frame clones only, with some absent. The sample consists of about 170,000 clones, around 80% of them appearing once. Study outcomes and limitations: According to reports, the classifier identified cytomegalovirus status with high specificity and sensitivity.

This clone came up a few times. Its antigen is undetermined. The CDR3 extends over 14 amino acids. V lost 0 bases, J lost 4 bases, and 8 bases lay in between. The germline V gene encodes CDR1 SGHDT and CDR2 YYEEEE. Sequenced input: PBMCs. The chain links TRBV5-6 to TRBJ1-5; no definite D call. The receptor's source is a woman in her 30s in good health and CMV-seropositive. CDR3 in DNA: TGTGCCAGCAGCTTGGGACGGACTAATCAGCCCCAGCATTTT. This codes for CASSLGRTNQPQHF.